These 21 T cell receptor beta chains were sequenced from one sample in a study of regulatory T cells in long-lasting Graves disease. iRepertoire HTBI primers and Arm-PCR of CDR3 regions built TCR beta libraries. Via MiXCR, TCRdb re-called the multiplex PCR reads, giving one row per CDR3 protein. The sample lists 600,000 to 850,000 distinct CDR3 sequences; approximately 31% were seen once. Time point noted: persistent/refractory GD, antithyroid drugs over 5 years with positive TRAb. Scientists built the TCR library using RNA that was extracted from PBMCs. The sequences come from peripheral blood mononuclear cells (PBMCs), collected when the disease was refractory, from a patient treated with antithyroid drugs. All receptors derive from a female donor with Graves disease.

The chain joins TRBV20-1 to TRBJ2-7, with D uncertain. Germline CDR1 DFQATT, CDR2 SNEGSKA (reference sequence). The V and J ends lost 6 bases and 2 bases respectively, with 17 bases between them. The CDR3 extends over 14 amino acids. Here the CDR3 DNA reads TGCAGTGCGCGGTCATCGAGCGTAACCTACGAGCAGTACTTC. Residues: CSARSSSVTYEQYF.

The chain joins TRBV30 to TRBJ1-1; 9 bases match TRBD1. CDR3 length: 13 amino acids. CDR1 and CDR2 (germline): GTSNPN, SVGIG (reference sequence). J lost 9 bases, V lost 4 bases, and 9 bases had no gene match. CDR3 in DNA: TGTGCCTGGACAATTCCGGGACAGGGTAAAGCTTTCTTT. Protein sequence: CAWTIPGQGKAFF. Supplemented by reference TRBV30 and TRBJ1-1, the full variable domain reads SQTIHQWPATLVQPVGSPLSLECTVEGTSNPNLYWYRQAAGRGLQLLFYSVGIGQISSEVPQNLSASRPQDRQFILSSKKLLLSDSGFYLCAWTIPGQGKAFFGQGTRLTVV.

This clonotype appeared a few times. The V gene is TRBV6-9, the J gene TRBJ1-1, with D maybe TRBD1 (5 bases). The CDR3 length is 15 residues. Trimming cost V 2 bases and J 4 bases, with 14 bases left between them. Germline-derived CDR1 and CDR2 are MNHGY and SVAAGI. The CDR3 here is CASSYQGAKGTEAFF. CDR3 coding DNA: TGTGCCAGCAGTTATCAGGGCGCAAAGGGCACTGAAGCTTTCTTT.

The chain links TRBV5-1 to TRBJ2-7; possible D gene TRBD2, 6 bases. Trimming took 7 bases from V and 3 from J, leaving 14 bases between them. Looked up from germline, CDR1 is SGHRS and CDR2 is YFSETQ. CDR3 length equals 13 residues. CDR3 sequence reads: CASGQLEGYEQYF. The DNA for the CDR3 is TGCGCCAGCGGACAATTGGAGGGCTACGAGCAGTACTTC.

This clonotype has a count of ten or more. This sequence joins TRBV28 and TRBJ1-1; perhaps TRBD1 as D (5 bases). This CDR3 is built from 13 residues. Per germline, CDR1 MDHEN and CDR2 SYDVKM. V gave up 3 bases and J gave up 1 base, with 6 bases separating them. The CDR3 protein is CASSFDRNTEAFF. For the CDR3, the DNA is TGTGCCAGCAGTTTCGACAGGAACACTGAAGCTTTCTTT. The entire variable domain, with the rest obtained from reference TRBV28 and TRBJ1-1, is as follows: DVKVTQSSRYLVKRTGEKVFLECVQDMDHENMFWYRQDPGLGLRLIYFSYDVKMKEKGDIPEGYSVSREKKERFSLILESASTNQTSMYLCASSFDRNTEAFFGQGTRLTVV.

The table lists this clonotype with a count of one. A much larger clonotype is one base distant, so this may be a read error. The conserved phenylalanine or tryptophan normally closing the CDR3 is absent here, so this likely arose from a read error. This chain links TRBV28 with TRBJ1-2; tentative D call: TRBD1 (5 bases). The V and J ends lost 2 bases and 11 bases respectively, with 15 bases between them. Germline values: CDR1 MDHEN, CDR2 SYDVKM. The CDR3 is made up of 13 amino acids. The CDR3 region has the DNA TGTGCCAGCAGTTTAAAGGGGCCTATTGGATACACCCTC. As protein: CASSLKGPIGYTL.

This clonotype was detected a few times. The J gene is TRBJ2-1, the V gene TRBV12-3 or TRBV12-4; 9 bases are shared with TRBD1. This CDR3 comprises 15 residues. Germline trimming cut 5 bases from V and 8 bases from J; bases unmatched to any gene: 10. CDR3 coding DNA: TGTGCCAGCAGTACGGACAGGGGTAGGAGCGATGAGCAGTTCTTC. Translation: CASSTDRGRSDEQFF.

The chain recombines TRBV11-2 with TRBJ2-2; D is perhaps TRBD2 (5 bases). The CDR3 has 14 residues. V was clipped by 4 bases and J by 6 bases, with 12 bases between them. In germline, CDR1 is SGHAT, CDR2 FQNNGV. CDR3 sequence reads: CASSSLRRAGELFF. CDR3 nucleotides: TGTGCCAGCAGCTCCTTACGGCGGGCCGGGGAGCTGTTTTTT.

The chain has TRBV6-1 and TRBJ1-1; D possibly corresponds to TRBD1 (5 bases). V lost 1 base to trimming and J lost 6 bases, with 15 bases between them. In germline, CDR1 is MNHNS, CDR2 SASEGT. The CDR3 extends over 15 amino acids. As DNA, the CDR3 is TGTGCCAGCAGTGAAGGGGGGACTTTGGGCGCTGAAGCTTTCTTT. It is translated as CASSEGGTLGAEAFF.

The chain combines TRBV10-3 with TRBJ1-5; D gene unclear. In germline, CDR1 is ENHRY, CDR2 SYGVKD. V was pared by 3 bases and J by 4 bases, with 10 bases between. This CDR3 has 14 residues. CDR3 sequence (DNA): TGTGCCATCAGTGAAAAGGGAGATAATCAGCCCCAGCATTTT. It translates to CAISEKGDNQPQHF.

This clonotype has a handful of counts. The chain recombines TRBV13 with TRBJ1-1; TRBD1 agrees at 8 bases. V gave up 2 bases and J gave up 7 bases; unmatched junction bases: 15. The germline CDR1 and CDR2 sequences are PRHDT and FYEKMQ (reference sequence). The CDR3 contains 17 residues. The CDR3 bases are TGTGCCAGCAGCTTACCCCCGGGACAGGACCTGTTTATTGAAGCTTTCTTT. Translation gives CASSLPPGQDLFIEAFF.

This clonotype has a single count. One end of the junction does not line up with germline, which may come from a read error. As DNA, the CDR3 is TGCAGCGTTGCCCAAGGGACCCAGTACTTC. It specifies CSVAQGTQYF. The V and J genes are TRBV29-1 and TRBJ2-5; D unclear. Germline V CDR1 and CDR2: SQVTM, ANQGSEA. CDR3 length: 10 amino acids.

This chain joins TRBV19 and TRBJ1-1, with D hard to call. CDR1 and CDR2 (germline): LNHDA, SQIVND (reference sequence). This CDR3 contains 12 residues. Trimming stripped 1 base from V and 4 bases from J, with 4 bases between. The CDR3 sequence is CASSIVPTEAFF. CDR3 coding DNA: TGTGCCAGTAGTATAGTTCCCACTGAAGCTTTCTTT.

This clonotype appeared many times. V and J are TRBV2 and TRBJ1-2; TRBD1 aligns across 7 bases. CDR1 is SNHLY, CDR2 FYNNEI, per germline. V lost 8 bases, J lost 8 bases, and 5 bases stayed unmatched. The CDR3 has 11 residues. Here the CDR3 DNA reads TGTGCCAGCGAACGGGACAGCGGCTACACCTTC. Protein product: CASERDSGYTF.

The chain uses TRBV7-2 and TRBJ1-2, with D perhaps matching TRBD1 (6 bases). The CDR3 totals 17 residues. CDR1 SGHTA and CDR2 FQGNSA come from the germline V gene. The ends were cut back, 0 bases at V and 4 bases at J, with 18 bases in the middle. In DNA, the CDR3 is TGTGCCAGCAGCTTAGCGGAGAGGCTCGGGGGCGTCTATGGCTACACCTTC. Residues: CASSLAERLGGVYGYTF.

The CDR3 sequence is CAWRIGFGGLLTGANVLTF. DNA for the CDR3: TGTGCCTGGAGGATCGGGTTTGGGGGACTGTTAACTGGGGCCAACGTCCTGACTTTC. J is TRBJ2-6 and V is TRBV30; D is perhaps TRBD2 (6 bases). There are 19 residues in the CDR3. Germline CDR1 is GTSNPN and CDR2 is SVGIG (reference sequence). V shed 3 bases and J shed 2 bases, with 23 bases lying between them.

The chain uses TRBV5-5 and TRBJ2-5; D is possibly TRBD2 (5 bases). Trimming removed 0 bases at V and 3 bases at J, with 15 bases between. This CDR3 has 16 residues. The germline gives CDR1 SGHKS, CDR2 YYEKEE (reference sequence). The CDR3 bases are TGTGCCAGCAGCTTGGGTCCCCTTCTAGCAGAAGAGACCCAGTACTTC. Protein sequence: CASSLGPLLAEETQYF. The whole variable domain, filled in from reference TRBV5-5 and TRBJ2-5, reads DAGVTQSPTHLIKTRGQQVTLRCSPISGHKSVSWYQQVLGQGPQFIFQYYEKEERGRGNFPDRFSARQFPNYSSELNVNALLLGDSALYLCASSLGPLLAEETQYFGPGTRLLVL.

The V call is TRBV11-2, the J call TRBJ2-1, with TRBD2 as a possible D gene (7 bases). This CDR3 contains 15 residues. In germline, CDR1 is SGHAT, CDR2 FQNNGV. V lost 1 base and J lost 8, with 15 bases in between. DNA of the CDR3: TGTGCCAGCAGCTTAGGGAGCCTAGGGGGGGATGAGCAGTTCTTC. Residues: CASSLGSLGGDEQFF.

This clonotype was picked up a small number of times. The gene calls are TRBV25-1 and TRBJ2-7, with D perhaps TRBD2 (6 bases). CDR3 length: 14 residues. Germline CDR1 and CDR2: MGHDK and SYGVNS. V was cut by 3 bases and J by 2 bases, with 11 bases left in between. This CDR3 is CASSEDGTPYEQYF. For the CDR3, the DNA is TGTGCCAGCAGTGAGGACGGGACTCCCTACGAGCAGTACTTC.

Details on this clonotype: One junction end disagrees with the germline gene, perhaps due to a read error. The chain couples TRBV7-9 to TRBJ2-5; the D is unclear. The CDR3 length is 14 residues. CDR1 is SEHNR, CDR2 FQNEAQ, per germline (reference sequence). This CDR3 is CASTREVVQETQYF. DNA of the CDR3: TGTGCCAGCACCCGCGAAGTCGTTCAAGAAACCCAGTACTTC.

The chain links TRBV20-1 to TRBJ2-4, with 15 bases aligning to TRBD2. This CDR3 contains 17 residues. Germline CDR1 reads DFQATT; CDR2 reads SNEGSKA (reference sequence). V was pared by 6 bases and J by 4 bases, with 10 bases of the junction left unmatched. The CDR3 DNA sequence: TGCAGTGCCCTGGGACTAGCGGGAGGTCCAACAAAAAACATTCAGTACTTC. Amino acid sequence: CSALGLAGGPTKNIQYF.